These 4 T cell receptor beta chains originate from one sample sequenced in a study of cytomegalovirus exposure and HLA in healthy donors. The protocol was immunoSEQ multiplex PCR, while the TCRdb copy is restricted to in-frame clones and leaves out a portion. The table includes under 65,000 clones, around nine tenths detected once. The sequencing input was PBMCs. The source is a woman in her late teens or twenties in good health and CMV-seropositive.

The chain joins TRBV28 to TRBJ1-1, with D perhaps TRBD1 (6 bases). Germline V CDR1 and CDR2: MDHEN, SYDVKM. The CDR3 runs to 14 residues. Trimming shortened V by 6 bases and J by 4 bases, and 15 bases separated the two germline ends. This CDR3 reads CASRFRGGSTEAFF. The DNA for the CDR3 is TGTGCCAGCAGGTTCAGGGGCGGGAGCACTGAAGCTTTCTTT.

The CDR3 DNA is TGTGCCAGCAGTTTTGAACTAGCGGACAATGAGCAGTTCTTC. Protein: CASSFELADNEQFF. The chain uses TRBV28 and TRBJ2-1; 8 bases map to TRBD2. Germline CDR1 and CDR2: MDHEN and SYDVKM. The trim removed 3 bases at V and 5 bases at J, leaving 3 bases unmatched. This CDR3 has 14 amino acids.

The chain recombines TRBV6-1 with TRBJ2-2, with D possibly matching TRBD2 (6 bases). V gave up 6 bases and J gave up 2 bases, with 10 bases separating them. Germline V gene data show CDR1 as MNHNS and CDR2 as SASEGT. CDR3 length: 14 amino acids. CDR3 nucleotides: TGTGCCAGCAGGGGGACTGGAAACACCGGGGAGCTGTTTTTT. Translating gives CASRGTGNTGELFF.

The gene calls are TRBV2 and TRBJ1-1; D is uncertain. There are 13 residues in the CDR3. With 6 bases removed from V and 1 base from J, the gap between germline ends came to 9 bases. Per germline, CDR1 SNHLY and CDR2 FYNNEI. The CDR3 loop reads CASRRGRNTEAFF. The CDR3 DNA follows: TGTGCCAGCAGGAGAGGGCGGAACACTGAAGCTTTCTTT.